One TCR beta chain is described in this entry. The antigen is unknown. The CDR3 covers 17 residues. Trimming took 6 bases from V and 3 from J, leaving 23 bases between them. This record comes from a study of vaccination and CD4 T cells after COVID-19. The Oncomine TCR Beta short-read assay sequenced DNA from cultured CD4+ T cells. TCRdb re-called the PCR reads through MiXCR, storing one row per CDR3 protein. The profile shows 14,000 or so distinct CDR3 sequences, roughly 29% of them singletons. Treatment defined: approximately nine-day PBMC culture with coronavirus spike peptide pools or control peptides (ViraFEST assay).

Sequencing used cultured CD4+ T cells from blood. The sequence derives from a human donor with COVID-19. V usage is TRBV12-3 or TRBV12-4 and J usage is TRBJ1-2; maybe TRBD1 (6 bases). The CDR3 DNA reads as TGTGCCAGCAGCTCCGTATTTAGGACAGCCACTCACTATGGCTACACCTTC. Protein sequence: CASSSVFRTATHYGYTF.